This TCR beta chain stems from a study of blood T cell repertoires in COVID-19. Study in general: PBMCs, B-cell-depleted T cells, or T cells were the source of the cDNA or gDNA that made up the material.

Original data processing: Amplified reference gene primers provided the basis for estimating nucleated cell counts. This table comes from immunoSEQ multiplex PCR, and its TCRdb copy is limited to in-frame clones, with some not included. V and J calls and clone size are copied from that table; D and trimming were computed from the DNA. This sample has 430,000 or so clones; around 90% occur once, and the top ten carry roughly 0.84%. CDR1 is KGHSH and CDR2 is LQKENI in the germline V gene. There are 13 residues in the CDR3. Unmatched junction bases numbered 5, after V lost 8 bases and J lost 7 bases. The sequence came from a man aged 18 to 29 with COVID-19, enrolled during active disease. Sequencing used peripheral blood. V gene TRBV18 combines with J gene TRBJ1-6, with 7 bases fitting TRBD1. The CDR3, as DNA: TGTGCCAGCGCGACAGGGAGAAATTCACCCCTCCACTTT. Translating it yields CASATGRNSPLHF.